This TCR beta chain comes out of a study of cytomegalovirus exposure and HLA in healthy donors. Amplification used 60 Vbeta primers and 13 Jbeta primers. Produced via immunoSEQ multiplex PCR; TCRdb's table is partial and in-frame only. The sample consists of 150,000 to 200,000 clones, about 80% of them appearing once. Study-wide points: For cytomegalovirus status, the classifier reportedly gave diagnoses with high specificity and sensitivity. What TCR beta sequences reportedly achieved was accurate prediction of HLA-A and HLA-B alleles in most subjects.

A remark on this clone: As yet, its antigen is unknown.

The receptor was derived from a man aged 25-45 years in good health and CMV-seropositive. The material sequenced was PBMCs.

This CDR3 reads CASSQDGTSPYEQYF. The CDR3 nucleotides are TGTGCCAGCAGCCAGGACGGGACTAGCCCCTACGAGCAGTACTTC. The rearrangement links TRBV2 to TRBJ2-5; 9 positions match TRBD2. The DNA end is more similar to TRBJ2-7, so the J call may be wrong. This CDR3 is 15 amino acids long. Germline CDR1 reads SNHLY; CDR2 reads FYNNEI.